This T cell receptor (beta chain) was captured in a study of CD8 T cells in Susac syndrome. Between the trimmed V and J ends, which lost 0 bases and 9 bases, there was a span of 14 bases. The CDR3 covers 14 residues. Germline CDR1 SNHLY, CDR2 FYNNEI. Reverse transcription of roughly 0.5 to 1 ug RNA was performed with random hexamers. The authors amplified TCR beta CDR3 across 54 Vbeta and 13 Jbeta using immunoSEQ multiplex PCR. TCRdb redid the calling of the immunoSEQ multiplex PCR reads with MiXCR, one entry per CDR3 protein. Seen here are about 130,000 distinct CDR3 sequences, 90% to 95% observed once, and the top ten hold around 0.12%. Controls matched for sex and age were healthy donors. Isolation of CD8+ and CD4+ T cells was performed negatively, whereas enrichment of TEMRA cells was done by FACS.

The chain carries TRBV2 and TRBJ1-1, with D perhaps matching TRBD1 (6 bases). The clonotype comes from a human donor in good health. The sequenced sample consisted of CD4+ T cells from PBMCs. CDR3 nucleotide sequence: TGTGCCAGCAGTGAAGCGCTTATGGGACAAAAAGCTTTCTTT. Translated: CASSEALMGQKAFF.